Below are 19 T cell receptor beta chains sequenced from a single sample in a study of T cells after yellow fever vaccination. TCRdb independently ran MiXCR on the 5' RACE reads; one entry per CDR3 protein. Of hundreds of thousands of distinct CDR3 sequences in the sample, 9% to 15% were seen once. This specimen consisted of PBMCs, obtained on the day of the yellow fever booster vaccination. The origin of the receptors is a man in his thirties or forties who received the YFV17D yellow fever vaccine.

CDR3 loop: CASSLRQAYYQETQYF. In DNA form, the CDR3 reads TGTGCCAGCAGCTTGAGGCAGGCCTATTACCAAGAGACCCAGTACTTC. The chain couples TRBV28 to TRBJ2-5, with unresolved D. V was cut by 6 bases and J by 0 bases, with 17 bases left in between. The CDR3 has 16 amino acids. In germline, CDR1 is MDHEN, CDR2 SYDVKM.

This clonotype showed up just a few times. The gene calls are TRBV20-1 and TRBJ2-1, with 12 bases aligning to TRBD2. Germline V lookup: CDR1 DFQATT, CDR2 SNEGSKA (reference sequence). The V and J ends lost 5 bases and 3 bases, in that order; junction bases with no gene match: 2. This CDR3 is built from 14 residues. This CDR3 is CSAWTSGDYNEQFF. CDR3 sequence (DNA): TGCAGTGCTTGGACTAGCGGGGACTACAATGAGCAGTTCTTC.

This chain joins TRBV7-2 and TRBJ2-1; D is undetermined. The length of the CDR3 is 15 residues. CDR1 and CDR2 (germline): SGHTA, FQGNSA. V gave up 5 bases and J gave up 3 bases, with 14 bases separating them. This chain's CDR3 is CASSPDWSFYNEQFF. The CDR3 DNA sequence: TGTGCCAGCAGCCCCGATTGGTCGTTCTACAATGAGCAGTTCTTC.

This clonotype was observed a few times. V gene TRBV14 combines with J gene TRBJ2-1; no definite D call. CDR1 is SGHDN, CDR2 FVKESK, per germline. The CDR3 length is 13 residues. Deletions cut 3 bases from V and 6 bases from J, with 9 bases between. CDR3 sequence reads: CASSHGRLNEQFF. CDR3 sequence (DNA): TGTGCCAGCAGCCACGGACGACTCAATGAGCAGTTCTTC.

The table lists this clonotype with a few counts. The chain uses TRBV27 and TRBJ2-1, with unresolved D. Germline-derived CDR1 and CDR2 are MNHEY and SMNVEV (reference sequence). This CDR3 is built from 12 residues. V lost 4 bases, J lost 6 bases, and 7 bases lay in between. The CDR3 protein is CASSSGINEQFF. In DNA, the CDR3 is TGTGCCAGCAGTTCTGGAATCAATGAGCAGTTCTTC.

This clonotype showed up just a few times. CDR3 sequence (DNA): TGTGCCAGCAACCGACAGCCAGGCGACACCATATATTTT. Amino acids: CASNRQPGDTIYF. The genes are TRBV5-6 and TRBJ1-3; possible D gene TRBD1, 5 bases. The CDR3 spans 13 residues. V was clipped by 6 bases and J by 8 bases, with 15 bases between them. CDR1 and CDR2 (germline): SGHDT, YYEEEE.

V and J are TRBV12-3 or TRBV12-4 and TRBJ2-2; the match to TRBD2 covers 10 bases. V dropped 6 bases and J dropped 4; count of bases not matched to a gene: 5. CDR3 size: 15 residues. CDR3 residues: CASSRGLASTGELFF. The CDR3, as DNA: TGTGCCAGCAGCCGGGGACTAGCGAGCACCGGGGAGCTGTTTTTT.

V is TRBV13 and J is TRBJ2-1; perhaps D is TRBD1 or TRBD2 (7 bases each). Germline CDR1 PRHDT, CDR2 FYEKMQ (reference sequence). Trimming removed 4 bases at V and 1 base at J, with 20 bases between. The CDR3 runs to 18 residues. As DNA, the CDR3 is TGTGCCAGCAGCTCCCAGGGGGGGGGATTTTGGTCCTACAATGAGCAGTTCTTC. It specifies CASSSQGGGFWSYNEQFF.

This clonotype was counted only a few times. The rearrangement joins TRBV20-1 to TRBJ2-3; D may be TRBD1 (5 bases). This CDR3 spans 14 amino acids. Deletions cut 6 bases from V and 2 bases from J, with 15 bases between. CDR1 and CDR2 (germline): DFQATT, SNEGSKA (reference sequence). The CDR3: CSASYQGSTDTQYF. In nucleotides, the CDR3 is TGCAGTGCGTCTTACCAGGGTTCCACAGATACGCAGTATTTT.

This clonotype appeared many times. The CDR3 protein is CSARSSSRDRDSEAFF. For the CDR3, the DNA is TGCAGTGCTAGATCCTCGTCCCGGGACAGGGATTCTGAAGCTTTCTTT. V gene TRBV20-1 combines with J gene TRBJ1-1; 9 bases map to TRBD1. Germline CDR1 and CDR2: DFQATT and SNEGSKA (reference sequence). The CDR3 loop spans 16 amino acids. After removal of 2 bases from V and 6 bases from J, the junction contained 13 bases not matched to a gene.

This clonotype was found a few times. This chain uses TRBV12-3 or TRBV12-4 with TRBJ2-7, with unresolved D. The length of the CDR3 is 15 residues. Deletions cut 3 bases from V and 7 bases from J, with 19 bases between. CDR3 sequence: CASSFFRSGSGEQYF. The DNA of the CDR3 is TGTGCCAGCAGTTTCTTTCGGTCTGGAAGTGGAGAGCAGTACTTC.

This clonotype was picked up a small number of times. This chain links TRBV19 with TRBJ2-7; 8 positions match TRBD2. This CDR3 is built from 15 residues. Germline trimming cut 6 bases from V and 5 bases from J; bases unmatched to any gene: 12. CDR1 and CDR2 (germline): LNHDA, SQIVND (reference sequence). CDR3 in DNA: TGTGCCAGTAGGAGCCTTAGCGGGATAAAGAACGAGCAGTACTTC. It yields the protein CASRSLSGIKNEQYF.

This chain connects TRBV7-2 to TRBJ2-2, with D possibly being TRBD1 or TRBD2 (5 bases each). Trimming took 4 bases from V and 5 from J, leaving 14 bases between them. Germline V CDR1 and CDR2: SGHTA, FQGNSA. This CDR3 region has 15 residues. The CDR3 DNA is TGTGCCAGCAGCTCAAGCGGACATAGGACCGGGGAGCTGTTTTTT. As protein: CASSSSGHRTGELFF.

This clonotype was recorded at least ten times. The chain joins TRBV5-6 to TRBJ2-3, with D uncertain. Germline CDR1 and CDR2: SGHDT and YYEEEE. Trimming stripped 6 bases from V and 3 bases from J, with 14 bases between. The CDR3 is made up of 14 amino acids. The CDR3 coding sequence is TGTGCCAGCATCCCATTGACCGGGACAGATACGCAGTATTTT. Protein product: CASIPLTGTDTQYF.

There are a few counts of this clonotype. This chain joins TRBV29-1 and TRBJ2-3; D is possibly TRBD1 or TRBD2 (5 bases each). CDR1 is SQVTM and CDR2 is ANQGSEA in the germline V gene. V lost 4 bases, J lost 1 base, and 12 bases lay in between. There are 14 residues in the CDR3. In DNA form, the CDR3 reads TGCAGCGTTGCCGGGGCCAGTCGCACAGATACGCAGTATTTT. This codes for CSVAGASRTDTQYF.

The CDR3: CTSSQDLGGETQYF. DNA of the CDR3: TGCACCAGCAGCCAAGATCTCGGAGGGGAGACCCAGTACTTC. This rearrangement joins TRBV1 to TRBJ2-5. TRBV1 is described as a pseudogene. This CDR3 is built from 14 residues.

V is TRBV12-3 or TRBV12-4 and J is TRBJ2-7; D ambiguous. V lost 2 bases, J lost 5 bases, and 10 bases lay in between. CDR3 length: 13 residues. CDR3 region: CASSLRTSNEQYF. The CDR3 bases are TGTGCCAGCAGTTTACGGACGTCTAACGAGCAGTACTTC.

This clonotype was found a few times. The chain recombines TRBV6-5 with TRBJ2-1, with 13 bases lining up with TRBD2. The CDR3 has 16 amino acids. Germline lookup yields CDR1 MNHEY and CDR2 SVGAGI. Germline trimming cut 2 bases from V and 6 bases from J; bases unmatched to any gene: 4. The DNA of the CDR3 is TGTGCCAGCAGTTACCCAAGGACTAGCGGGAGCAATGAGCAGTTCTTC. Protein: CASSYPRTSGSNEQFF.

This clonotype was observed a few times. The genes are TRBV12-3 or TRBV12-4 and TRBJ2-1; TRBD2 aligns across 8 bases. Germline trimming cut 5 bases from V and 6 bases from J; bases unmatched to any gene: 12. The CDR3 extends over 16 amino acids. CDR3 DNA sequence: TGTGCCAGCAGTGCCGCGAGCGGGAGTATGGGCAATGAGCAGTTCTTC. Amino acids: CASSAASGSMGNEQFF.